This T cell receptor (beta chain) derives from a study of T cell responses to AZD1222 COVID-19 vaccine. About the study: Second-dose schedules of about 4 or about 12 weeks were combined.

Clones were read by immunoSEQ multiplex PCR, and TCRdb kept only the in-frame ones, dropping some. The sample carries about 120,000 clones, 75% to 90% recorded once. General study results and limits: Baseline seropositives among AZD1222 recipients totaled only 5 to 7. Nearly half of spike-specific TCRs reportedly target variant regions that are unmutated in the B.1.351 and B.1.1.7 variants. Donors were chiefly white British, with a greater number of females, and clonal diversity was perhaps underestimated.

Comments on this clone: Antigen unknown.

The clonotype comes from an adult in good health. Sequencing was performed on peripheral blood, taken on day 0 of AZD1222 vaccination.

Here the CDR3 reads CASSSDPRAMENEQFF. As DNA, the CDR3 is TGTGCCAGCAGCTCCGACCCCCGCGCCATGGAAAATGAGCAGTTCTTC. The chain recombines TRBV7-2 with TRBJ2-1; D not resolved. The CDR3 loop spans 16 amino acids. Germline-derived CDR1 and CDR2 are SGHTA and FQGNSA. V lost 4 bases and J lost 7, with 20 bases in between.